The T cell receptor beta chain under discussion was sequenced for a study of identical twins. TCRdb called the 5' RACE reads again in MiXCR, with one record for every CDR3 protein. Of hundreds of thousands of distinct CDR3 sequences listed, over 11% are singletons. The CDR3 runs 15 residues. The V gene's germline CDR1 is SGHRS and CDR2 YFSETQ. The V end was cut by 4 bases, the J end by 7 bases, with 17 bases between. The source is a woman younger than 35 in good health. Sequenced input: memory (CD45RO+) T cells sorted from blood. The chain is built from TRBV5-1 and TRBJ1-4; maybe TRBD1 (5 bases). The CDR3 DNA follows: TGCGCCAGCAGCCCCGGGGCGGGGGGAAGTGAAAAACTGTTTTTT. Residues: CASSPGAGGSEKLFF.